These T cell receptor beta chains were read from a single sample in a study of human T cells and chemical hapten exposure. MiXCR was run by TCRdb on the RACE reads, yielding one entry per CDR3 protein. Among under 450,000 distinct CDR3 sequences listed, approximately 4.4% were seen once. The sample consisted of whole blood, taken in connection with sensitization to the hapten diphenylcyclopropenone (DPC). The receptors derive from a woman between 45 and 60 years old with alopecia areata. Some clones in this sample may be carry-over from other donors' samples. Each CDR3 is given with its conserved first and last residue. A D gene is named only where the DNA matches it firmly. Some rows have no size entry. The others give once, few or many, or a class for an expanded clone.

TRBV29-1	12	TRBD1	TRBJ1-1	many	TGCAGCGGGGGGACCGACAGGGCTGGAGCTTTCTTT	CSGGTDRAGAFF
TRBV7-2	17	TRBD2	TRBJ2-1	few	TGTGCCAGCAGCCCGACAGCACTAGCGGGCGGGGCAATTGAGCAGTTCTTC	CASSPTALAGGAIEQFF
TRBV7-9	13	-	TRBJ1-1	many	TGTGCCAGCAGGGACGGGCCGGAGACTGAAGCTTTCTTT	CASRDGPETEAFF
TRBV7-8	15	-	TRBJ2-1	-	TGTGCCAGCAGCTTACAGGCGGGTCATGGTAATGAGCAGTTCTTC	CASSLQAGHGNEQFF
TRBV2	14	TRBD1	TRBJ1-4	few	TGTGCCAGCAGGGCGGGACAGGGTAATGAAAAACTGTTTTTT	CASRAGQGNEKLFF
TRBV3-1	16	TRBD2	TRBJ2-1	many	TGTGCCAGCAGCCCCCGTAATAGCGGGGTGGGTGGGGAGCAGTTCTTC	CASSPRNSGVGGEQFF
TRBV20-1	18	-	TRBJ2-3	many	TGCAGTGCTAGACCTCTCGGCGGGGGGAGGGGGCCAGCAGATACGCAGTATTTT	CSARPLGGGRGPADTQYF
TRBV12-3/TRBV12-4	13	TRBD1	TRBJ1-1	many	TGTGCCAGCAGTCCGCCGGGACAGGGGCGGGCTTTCTTT	CASSPPGQGRAFF
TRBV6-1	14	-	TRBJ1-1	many	TGTGCCAGCAGAGGGGACGGGACTTCTGGTGAAGCTTTCTTT	CASRGDGTSGEAFF
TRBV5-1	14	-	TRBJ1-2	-	TGCGCCAGCAGCTTGGGGGAGGTGACCTATGGCTACACCTTC	CASSLGEVTYGYTF
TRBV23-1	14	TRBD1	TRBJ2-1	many	TGCGCCAGCAGTCAAGCAACAGGGGGCTTTGAGCAGTTCTTC	CASSQATGGFEQFF
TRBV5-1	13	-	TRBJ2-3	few	TGCGCCAGCAGCCCGATCCCCACAGATACGCAGTATTTT	CASSPIPTDTQYF
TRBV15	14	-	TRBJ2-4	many	TGTGCCACCAGCAGGGTTCCCTCCAAAAACATTCAGTACTTC	CATSRVPSKNIQYF
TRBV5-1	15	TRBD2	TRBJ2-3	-	TGCGCCAGCAGCGTAACCGGGACTAGCCCAGATACGCAGTATTTT	CASSVTGTSPDTQYF
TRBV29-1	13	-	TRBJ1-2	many	TGCAGCGTTGATTCTCCTACTAACTATGGCTACACCTTC	CSVDSPTNYGYTF
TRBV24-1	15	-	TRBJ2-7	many	TGTGCCACCAGTGATTCCTCCGGGGCAGCCTACGAGCAGTACTTC	CATSDSSGAAYEQYF
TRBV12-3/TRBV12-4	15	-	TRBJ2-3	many	TGTGCCAGCAGTTTCCCGGACACAAGCACAGATACGCAGTATTTT	CASSFPDTSTDTQYF
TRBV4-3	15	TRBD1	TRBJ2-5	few	TGCGCCAGCAGCCAGAGACAGGGAAGGGGAGAGACCCAGTACTTC	CASSQRQGRGETQYF
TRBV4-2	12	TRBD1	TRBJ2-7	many	TGTGCCAGCAGCACAGGGGGCCACGAGCAGTACTTC	CASSTGGHEQYF
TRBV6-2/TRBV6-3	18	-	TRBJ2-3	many	TGTGCCAGCGCCGACCGGGATTCCCCCCCGGAAAGCACAGATACGCAGTATTTT	CASADRDSPPESTDTQYF
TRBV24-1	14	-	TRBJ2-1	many	TGTGCCACCAGTGATTTAGGGCAGCCTAATGAGCAGTTCTTC	CATSDLGQPNEQFF
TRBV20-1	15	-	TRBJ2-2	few	TGCAGTGCCCCGAGCACGCGGGGGAACACCGGGGAGCTGTTTTTT	CSAPSTRGNTGELFF
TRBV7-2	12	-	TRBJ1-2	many	TGTGCCAGCCTTCCGGTCCCGGCTGGCTACACCTTC	CASLPVPAGYTF
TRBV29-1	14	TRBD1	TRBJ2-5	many	TGCAGCGGGCTCCCCGGACAGGGAAAAGAGACCCAGTACTTC	CSGLPGQGKETQYF
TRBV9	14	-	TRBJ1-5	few	TGTGCCAGCAGCCTGTCTTGGGGCCATCAGCCCCAGCATTTT	CASSLSWGHQPQHF
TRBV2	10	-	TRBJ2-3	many	TGTGCCAGTCTACTAGATACGCAGTATTTT	CASLLDTQYF
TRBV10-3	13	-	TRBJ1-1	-	TGTGCCATCACCCTCACAGAGAACACTGAAGCTTTCTTT	CAITLTENTEAFF
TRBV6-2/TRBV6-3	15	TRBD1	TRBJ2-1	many	TGTGCCAGCAGTCGAGGACAGGGGAATAGGGATGAGCAGTTCTTC	CASSRGQGNRDEQFF
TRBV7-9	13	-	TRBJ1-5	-	TGTGCCAGCAGCTTCTATGACAATCAGCCCCAGCATTTT	CASSFYDNQPQHF